The source of this T cell receptor beta chain is a study of T cell repertoires in cytomegalovirus infection. The CDR3 spans 16 residues. Germline V gives CDR1 SNHLY, CDR2 FYNNEI. V was clipped by 1 base and J by 4 bases; unmatched bases: 5. From the reads, TCRdb called clonotypes with MiXCR, one entry per CDR3 protein. The sample holds fewer than 1,000,000 distinct CDR3 sequences; roughly 30% are singletons and the top ten take 13%. This clonotype was picked up a small number of times. No antigen is known for it. This specimen was cultured CD8+ T cells from PBMCs, taken from culture after CMV antigen stimulation. This chain connects TRBV2 to TRBJ2-2, with 8 bases lining up with TRBD1. The receptor was isolated from a human donor in good health (CMV status not recorded). Some clones in this sample may be carry-over from other donors' samples. The CDR3 DNA follows: TGTGCCAGCAGTGAAGGGACAGGGTATGGCACCGGGGAGCTGTTTTTT. It yields the protein CASSEGTGYGTGELFF.